Sequencing of this TCR beta chain was carried out in a study of blood T cell repertoires in COVID-19. Study-wide context: Whether acute or convalescent, the COVID-19 samples came from the United States, Italy and Spain. The analysed material was cDNA or gDNA that came from T cells, B-cell-depleted T cells, or PBMCs.

Study processing details: The authors estimated nucleated cell counts from reference gene primer amplification. Profiling relied on immunoSEQ multiplex PCR, and the TCRdb table lists in-frame clones only, not all of them. Clonal size and the V and J genes are those of that table, whereas D and trimming came from the DNA. The sample lists about 160,000 clones, 86% occurring once. Germline CDR1 is SNHLY and CDR2 is FYNNEI. The V end was cut by 2 bases, the J end by 0 bases, with 5 bases between. This CDR3 is 14 amino acids long. Material: peripheral blood. This chain connects TRBV2 to TRBJ1-5; no reliable D call. The TCR comes from a woman in her 70s with acute or convalescent COVID-19. Here the CDR3 reads CASSEIYSNQPQHF. CDR3 nucleotides: TGTGCCAGCAGTGAAATCTATAGCAATCAGCCCCAGCATTTT.